The TCR beta chain described here comes from a study of cytomegalovirus exposure and HLA in healthy donors. Study-wide findings and caveats: Associated with cytomegalovirus, according to the listing, were 150 to 200 TCR beta chains. Specificity for CMV antigens was confirmed in vitro for a few of the CMV-associated chains. High sensitivity and specificity were reportedly achieved when the classifier diagnosed cytomegalovirus status. Clusters of TCRs from the first cohort tended to co-occur in the roughly 120 validation repertoires (as a later analysis found).

Worth noting for this clone: Its specificity is not known.

Repertoires were generated with immunoSEQ multiplex PCR, while TCRdb's copy carries only in-frame clones and drops some. The profile shows 130,000 or so clones, roughly 91% of them singletons. Germline-derived CDR1 and CDR2 are MNHEY and SMNVEV (reference sequence). This CDR3 comprises 14 residues. V was cut by 5 bases and J by 4 bases, with 14 bases left in between. The source is a man aged 25 to 45 in good health and CMV-seronegative. The source material was PBMCs. This chain links TRBV27 with TRBJ1-2; D is ambiguous. The CDR3 DNA follows: TGTGCCAGCAGTCGCTCCCGGTCCTCCTATGGCTACACCTTC. Translating gives CASSRSRSSYGYTF.